This TCR beta chain was profiled in a study of T-cell reconstitution after alpha-beta-depleted transplantation in children. Using unique molecular identifiers, the investigators prepared the TCRbeta library. TCRdb re-called the PCR reads through MiXCR, storing one row per CDR3 protein. The repertoire holds about 400,000 distinct CDR3 sequences, with roughly 20% as singletons. The CDR3 consists of 15 residues. CDR1 MDHEN and CDR2 SYDVKM come from the germline V gene. Deletions cut 2 bases from V and 1 base from J, with 11 bases between. The specimen was PBMCs from the stem cell graft donor, collected from the stem cell graft. The genes are TRBV28 and TRBJ1-1, with no clear D. This sequence was found in a human donor who donated a stem cell graft to a child with acute myeloid leukemia. CDR3 bases: TGTGCCAGCAGTTTAGTGTCTTACTGGAACACTGAAGCTTTCTTT. As protein: CASSLVSYWNTEAFF.